The entry below gives a single T cell receptor (beta chain) sequence along with its context. Its antigen is unidentified. Making TCR cDNA involved 5'RACE template switching, which added UMIs and a universal primer site. In TCRdb, the 5' RACE reads were re-called with MiXCR into one record per CDR3 protein. Here the sample spans 200,000 to 250,000 distinct CDR3 sequences, approximately 3.3% being singletons. CDR3 length equals 14 residues. CDR1 is SGHTA and CDR2 is FQGNSA in the germline V gene. V lost 5 bases to trimming and J lost 4 bases, with 13 bases between them. This entry belongs to a study of T cells after yellow fever vaccination. General study results and limits: In post-booster samples, most primary-vaccination clones reappeared (approximately 95% CD4, 88% CD8).

The sequenced sample was CD4+ T cells sorted from PBMCs, obtained 10 days after the yellow fever booster vaccination. The V call is TRBV7-2, the J call TRBJ2-3, with a tentative D call TRBD2 (7 bases). The TCR sequence derives from a man aged 18 to 35 who received the YFV17D yellow fever vaccine. The CDR3 DNA reads TGTGCCAGCAGCCGAAGGGGGGGCTCAGATACGCAGTATTTT. This translates into CASSRRGGSDTQYF.